A single sample gave rise to the 22 T cell receptor beta chains below, sequenced in a study of T cell repertoires in cytomegalovirus infection. Each CDR3 protein is one row after TCRdb ran MiXCR on the reads. The data contain approximately 750,000 distinct CDR3 sequences, about a third of them singletons. The sequenced material came from PBMCs. All receptors come from a human donor in good health (CMV status not recorded). Some clones in this sample may be carry-over from other donors' samples.

This clonotype came up many times. V and J are TRBV7-2 and TRBJ1-5; D ambiguous. Germline loops: CDR1 SGHTA, CDR2 FQGNSA. Trimming removed 5 bases from V and 4 bases from J, with 15 bases in between. CDR3 length: 15 residues. The CDR3 loop is CASSRWQGVNQPQHF. CDR3 DNA: TGTGCCAGCAGCCGTTGGCAAGGTGTGAATCAGCCCCAGCATTTT.

This clonotype was picked up a small number of times. A junction boundary mismatches the germline segment, possibly from a read error. The CDR3 coding sequence is TGTGCCACCAGTGCCGGACTCGTCGTGTCCTTC. It yields the protein CATSAGLVVSF. The V and J genes are TRBV24-1 and TRBJ2-1, with TRBD2 as a possible D gene (5 bases). Per the germline V gene, CDR1 is KGHDR and CDR2 is SFDVKD. The CDR3 consists of 11 residues.

V gene TRBV28 combines with J gene TRBJ2-5; D gene uncertain. Trimming left V 3 bases short and J 1 base short, with 12 bases between. Germline loops: CDR1 MDHEN, CDR2 SYDVKM. The CDR3 extends over 15 amino acids. The CDR3 bases are TGTGCCAGCAGTTTCTTTGACGGCCCCCAAGAGACCCAGTACTTC. This translates into CASSFFDGPQETQYF.

On this clonotype: This may arise from a read error, as a much more abundant clone is one base away. The chain combines TRBV28 with TRBJ2-7; 11 bases map to TRBD2. The ends lost 11 bases at V and 4 bases at J; junction bases unmatched: 7. The CDR3 is 13 residues long. The germline V gene encodes CDR1 MDHEN and CDR2 SYDVKM. The CDR3 spells CARKGLAEYEQYF. The CDR3 coding sequence is TGTGCCCGCAAGGGACTAGCGGAATACGAGCAGTACTTC.

This clonotype was seen many times. This chain connects TRBV12-3 or TRBV12-4 to TRBJ1-5; 7 bases line up with TRBD1. CDR3 length: 16 amino acids. Trimming cost V 5 bases and J 0 bases; bases outside gene matches: 7. The CDR3 sequence is CASSPRTGNSNQPQHF. DNA for the CDR3: TGTGCCAGCAGTCCGAGGACAGGAAATAGCAATCAGCCCCAGCATTTT.

The chain couples TRBV6-6 to TRBJ2-3; perhaps TRBD1 as D (7 bases). V lost 6 bases to trimming and J lost 4 bases, with 26 bases between them. The CDR3 is made up of 18 amino acids. Germline CDR1 and CDR2: MNHNY and SVGAGI (reference sequence). The CDR3 DNA reads TGTGCCAGCAGCCCCCTCAGGGGGGTGCTAGCGCGGGCAGATACGCAGTATTTT. This encodes CASSPLRGVLARADTQYF.

This clonotype was detected a few times. The V and J genes are TRBV3-1 and TRBJ1-4, with D possibly being TRBD1 (6 bases). The V and J ends lost 2 bases and 8 bases respectively, with 18 bases between them. Germline V gene data show CDR1 as LGHDT and CDR2 as YNNKEL (reference sequence). CDR3 length: 16 residues. The DNA of the CDR3 is TGTGCCAGCAGCCAAAGAACCGGCAGGGGAGGCGAAAAACTGTTTTTT. Protein product: CASSQRTGRGGEKLFF. Complete variable domain (other parts from reference TRBV3-1 and TRBJ1-4): DTAVSQTPKYLVTQMGNDKSIKCEQNLGHDTMYWYKQDSKKFLKIMFSYNNKELIINETVPNRFSPKSPDKAHLNLHINSLELGDSAVYFCASSQRTGRGGEKLFFGSGTQLSVL.

J is TRBJ2-7 and V is TRBV28; D is uncertain. This CDR3 contains 16 residues. V was pared by 4 bases and J by 2 bases, with 18 bases between. Looked up from germline, CDR1 is MDHEN and CDR2 is SYDVKM. The DNA of the CDR3 is TGTGCCAGCAGTTCCCCCTCCAGGAGCCGACCCTACGAGCAGTACTTC. Protein sequence: CASSSPSRSRPYEQYF.

This clonotype came up a few times. The chain uses TRBV28 and TRBJ1-5; D is ambiguous. CDR1 is MDHEN and CDR2 is SYDVKM in the germline V gene. The CDR3 covers 14 residues. Trimming pared 5 bases from V and 7 bases from J, leaving 15 bases between. The CDR3 bases are TGTGCCAGCAGTAGAACAGCAGTAAACCAGCCCCAGCATTTT. This encodes CASSRTAVNQPQHF.

The chain combines TRBV20-1 with TRBJ2-7; possibly TRBD2 for D (6 bases). Germline CDR1 and CDR2: DFQATT and SNEGSKA (reference sequence). V gave up 6 bases and J gave up 0 bases, with 15 bases separating them. The CDR3 contains 14 residues. CDR3 nucleotide sequence: TGCAGTGCCAAGGCGGGACGCAGCTCCTACGAGCAGTACTTC. Encoded protein: CSAKAGRSSYEQYF.

V and J are TRBV11-2 and TRBJ1-5; D unresolved. Germline-derived CDR1 and CDR2 are SGHAT and FQNNGV. V lost 6 bases to trimming and J lost 7 bases, with 13 bases between them. The CDR3 totals 13 residues. CDR3 amino acids: CASSSGGVQPQHF. In DNA, the CDR3 is TGTGCCAGCAGTTCCGGCGGGGTGCAGCCCCAGCATTTT.

The chain links TRBV28 to TRBJ1-5, with TRBD1 as a possible D gene (5 bases). The CDR3 runs 15 residues. Germline CDR1 MDHEN, CDR2 SYDVKM. The V end was cut by 3 bases, the J end by 6 bases, with 15 bases between. CDR3 amino acids: CASSFGRGGTQPQHF. The CDR3 DNA reads TGTGCCAGCAGTTTTGGGCGGGGGGGAACTCAGCCCCAGCATTTT.

On this clonotype itself: The junction departs from the called germline gene at one end, perhaps through a read error. The V call is TRBV2, the J call TRBJ1-1; a possible D gene is TRBD1 (5 bases). CDR1 and CDR2 (germline): SNHLY, FYNNEI. The CDR3 extends over 14 amino acids. CDR3 nucleotides: TGTGCCAGCCGTGATTCTGGGGCGAACCCTGAAGCTTTCTTT. Amino acid sequence: CASRDSGANPEAFF.

In nucleotides, the CDR3 is TGTGCCAGCTCACCGCCGGGACAGGGGATTTACAATGAGCAGTTCTTC. This translates into CASSPPGQGIYNEQFF. This sequence joins TRBV18 and TRBJ2-1; 10 bases agree with TRBD1. The germline gives CDR1 KGHSH, CDR2 LQKENI. This CDR3 has 16 amino acids. The junction had 6 bases not matched to a gene; V was cut back by 3 bases and J by 4 bases.

As for this clonotype: A read error may be the cause here, since a much bigger clone is one base away. The chain links TRBV28 to TRBJ2-1, with D perhaps TRBD1 (6 bases). The CDR3 runs to 15 residues. The germline gives CDR1 MDHEN, CDR2 SYDVKM. The V and J ends lost 3 bases and 4 bases respectively, with 13 bases between them. CDR3 loop: CASSFLRTDYNEQFF. The CDR3 coding sequence is TGTGCCAGCAGTTTCTTGAGGACAGATTACAATGAGCAGTTCTTC.

Of note for this clonotype: Given the absence of the conserved phenylalanine or tryptophan at the CDR3 end, a read error is likely. The V gene is TRBV12-3 or TRBV12-4, the J gene TRBJ1-2; D gene ambiguous. This CDR3 is built from 14 residues. Between the trimmed V and J ends, which lost 3 bases and 5 bases, there was a span of 13 bases. CDR3 in amino acids: CASSLGAGKYGYTL. As DNA, the CDR3 is TGTGCCAGCAGTTTGGGCGCGGGGAAATATGGCTACACCTTA.

The chain combines TRBV28 with TRBJ2-2; TRBD1 is a possible D gene (8 bases). Trimming took off 2 bases at V and 3 bases at J, with 16 bases between the two ends. This CDR3 contains 17 residues. Germline V lookup: CDR1 MDHEN, CDR2 SYDVKM. CDR3 in amino acids: CASSLVGGTGHTGELFF. The CDR3 bases are TGTGCCAGCAGTTTAGTGGGGGGGACAGGTCACACCGGGGAGCTGTTTTTT.

The rearrangement links TRBV24-1 to TRBJ2-1; the D is unclear. The CDR3 runs 12 residues. Germline assignment: CDR1 KGHDR and CDR2 SFDVKD. V lost 4 bases and J 6 bases, leaving 6 bases between the germline ends. The CDR3 is CATSDHSNEQFF. DNA of the CDR3: TGTGCCACCAGTGACCACAGCAATGAGCAGTTCTTC.

The genes are TRBV20-1 and TRBJ2-3, with 7 nucleotides matching TRBD2. Losses at the gene ends were 7 bases for V and 4 bases for J; bases not matched to a gene: 5. This CDR3 is 12 amino acids long. CDR1 is DFQATT, CDR2 SNEGSKA, per germline (reference sequence). In DNA, the CDR3 is TGCAGTGTTGGGGGGGGTGCAGATACGCAGTATTTT. It yields the protein CSVGGGADTQYF.

Notes on this clonotype: This may stem from a read error, because a much larger clone lies one nucleotide away. The chain recombines TRBV7-2 with TRBJ2-3; 7 bases are shared with TRBD2. CDR3 length: 17 residues. Germline-derived CDR1 and CDR2 are SGHTA and FQGNSA. The V and J ends lost 0 bases and 5 bases, in that order; junction bases with no gene match: 11. The CDR3 DNA reads as TGTGCCAGCAGCTTAGCTCACCAGCGGGGTTTGCGAGATACGCAGTATTTT. Its translation: CASSLAHQRGLRDTQYF.

This rearrangement joins TRBV5-6 to TRBJ2-1; 13 positions match TRBD2. CDR3 length: 18 amino acids. V shed 3 bases, J shed 5 bases, and the junction held 11 bases outside the gene matches. Germline values: CDR1 SGHDT, CDR2 YYEEEE. The CDR3 DNA follows: TGTGCCAGCAGCTGGGGACTAGCGGGAATAACTCCTAACAATGAGCAGTTCTTC. This gives the protein CASSWGLAGITPNNEQFF.

The genes are TRBV5-1 and TRBJ2-7, with TRBD1 matching 12 bases. The CDR3 contains 14 residues. Germline V gives CDR1 SGHRS, CDR2 YFSETQ. Trimming removed 3 bases from V and 6 bases from J; junction bases left unmatched: 4. CDR3 loop: CASSSGTGGAEQYF. The CDR3 DNA sequence: TGCGCCAGCAGCTCTGGGACAGGGGGCGCCGAGCAGTACTTC.